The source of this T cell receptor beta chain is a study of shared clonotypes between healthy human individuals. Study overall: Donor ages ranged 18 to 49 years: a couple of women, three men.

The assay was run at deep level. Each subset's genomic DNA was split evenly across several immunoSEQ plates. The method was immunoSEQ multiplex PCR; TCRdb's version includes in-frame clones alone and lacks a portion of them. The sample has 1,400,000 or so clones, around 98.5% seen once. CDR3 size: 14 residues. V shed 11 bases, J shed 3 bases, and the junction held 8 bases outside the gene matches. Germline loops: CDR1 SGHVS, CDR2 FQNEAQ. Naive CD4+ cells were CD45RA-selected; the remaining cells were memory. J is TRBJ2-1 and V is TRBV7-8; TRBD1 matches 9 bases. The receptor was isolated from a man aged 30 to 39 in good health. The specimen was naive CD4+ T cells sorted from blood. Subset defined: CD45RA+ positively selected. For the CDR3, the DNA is TGTGCCGGTGGGACAGGGAAAAACTACAATGAGCAGTTCTTC. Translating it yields CAGGTGKNYNEQFF.